This T cell receptor (beta chain) was identified during a study of blood T cell repertoires in COVID-19. V gave up 6 bases and J gave up 4 bases; unmatched junction bases: 9. CDR3 size: 15 residues. The germline V gene has CDR1 MNHEY and CDR2 SVGAGI. Data came from immunoSEQ multiplex PCR; TCRdb stores just in-frame clones and leaves some out. There are 120,000 or so clones in the sample; almost 70% occur only once, and 2% to 2.5% lies in the top ten. The sequenced sample consisted of peripheral blood. This clonotype originated in a woman aged 70 to 79 with acute or convalescent COVID-19. The chain recombines TRBV6-5 with TRBJ2-7; 10 positions agree with TRBD1. CDR3 DNA: TGTGCCAGCAGACCCGGACAGGGGGGTTCTTACGAGCAGTACTTC. Protein product: CASRPGQGGSYEQYF.